This T cell receptor (beta chain) was identified during a study of blood T cells in healthy people across ages. Overall study results and limits: Strong correlation existed between TCR beta diversity and naive T cell percentage.

Turning to this clonotype: The target antigen is unknown.

Primers used in a second PCR of roughly 7 to 11 cycles were a sample-barcoded 5' primer and a J-beta primer mix. Each CDR3 protein gets one entry after TCRdb re-called the 5' RACE reads with MiXCR. The sample has some 1.4 million distinct CDR3 sequences; 35% to 45% are singletons. CDR1 ENHRY and CDR2 SYGVKD come from the germline V gene. The V end lost 3 bases, the J end lost 8 bases, and 14 bases lay between the germline ends. The CDR3 is 14 amino acids. The chain is built from TRBV10-3 and TRBJ2-1, with a possible D match to TRBD1 (7 bases). The TCR comes from a woman under 30 in good health. What was sequenced was blood. DNA of the CDR3: TGTGCCATCAGTGAAGGAGGGGGCGGATATGAGCAGTTCTTC. Protein sequence: CAISEGGGGYEQFF.